The 5 T cell receptor beta chains listed next were all sequenced from one sample in a study of blood T cell repertoires in COVID-19. TCRdb's copy holds only in-frame clones and misses some; the assay was immunoSEQ multiplex PCR. The sample lists more than 200,000 clones; approximately 84% were seen once. Material for sequencing was peripheral blood. Source of these receptors: a woman over 75 with acute or convalescent COVID-19.

The V and J genes are TRBV5-4 and TRBJ1-2, with D tentatively TRBD1 (6 bases). This CDR3 has 15 residues. Trimming shortened V by 0 bases and J by 10 bases, and 19 bases separated the two germline ends. CDR1 SGHNT and CDR2 YYREEE come from the germline V gene (reference sequence). Here the CDR3 reads CASSLGTGTLRDYTF. CDR3 coding DNA: TGTGCCAGCAGCTTGGGTACCGGGACACTAAGAGACTACACCTTC.

CDR3 loop: CASSLRLAGQQFF. The CDR3 bases are TGTGCCAGCAGTTTAAGACTAGCGGGACAGCAGTTCTTC. The rearrangement uses TRBV27 and TRBJ2-1; 11 nucleotides line up with TRBD2. Germline V gives CDR1 MNHEY, CDR2 SMNVEV (reference sequence). Unmatched junction bases numbered 2, after V lost 2 bases and J lost 11 bases. The CDR3 is made up of 13 amino acids.

This rearrangement joins TRBV7-7 to TRBJ2-3, with D possibly being TRBD1 (6 bases). V lost 4 bases, J lost 1 base, and 24 bases lay in between. CDR3 length: 19 residues. Per the germline V gene, CDR1 is SSHAT and CDR2 is FNYEAQ (reference sequence). The CDR3 DNA is TGTGCCAGCAGCTCCCTCCCCCCGAGGGGGAGCAAGGGCACAGATACGCAGTATTTT. It translates to CASSSLPPRGSKGTDTQYF. The full variable domain, completed using reference TRBV7-7 and TRBJ2-3, is GAGVSQSPRYKVTKRGQDVTLRCDPISSHATLYWYQQALGQGPEFLTYFNYEAQPDKSGLPSDRFSAERPEGSISTLTIQRTEQRDSAMYRCASSSLPPRGSKGTDTQYFGPGTRLTVL.

The V and J genes are TRBV5-1 and TRBJ2-2, with 8 positions matching TRBD2. CDR1 is SGHRS, CDR2 YFSETQ, per germline. This CDR3 comprises 14 residues. J gave up 3 bases and V 7 bases, and 5 bases lay outside the gene matches. CDR3 in DNA: TGCGCCAGCGGCGGGAGGCAGGACACCGGGGAGCTGTTTTTT. This translates into CASGGRQDTGELFF.

V is TRBV6-1 and J is TRBJ2-3; D unresolved. V dropped 1 base and J dropped 8 bases, with 13 bases sitting between them. In germline, CDR1 is MNHNS, CDR2 SASEGT. This CDR3 has 14 residues. Here the CDR3 DNA reads TGTGCCAGCAGTGAAGGTTACCAAACTGCTACGCAGTATTTT. This gives the protein CASSEGYQTATQYF.